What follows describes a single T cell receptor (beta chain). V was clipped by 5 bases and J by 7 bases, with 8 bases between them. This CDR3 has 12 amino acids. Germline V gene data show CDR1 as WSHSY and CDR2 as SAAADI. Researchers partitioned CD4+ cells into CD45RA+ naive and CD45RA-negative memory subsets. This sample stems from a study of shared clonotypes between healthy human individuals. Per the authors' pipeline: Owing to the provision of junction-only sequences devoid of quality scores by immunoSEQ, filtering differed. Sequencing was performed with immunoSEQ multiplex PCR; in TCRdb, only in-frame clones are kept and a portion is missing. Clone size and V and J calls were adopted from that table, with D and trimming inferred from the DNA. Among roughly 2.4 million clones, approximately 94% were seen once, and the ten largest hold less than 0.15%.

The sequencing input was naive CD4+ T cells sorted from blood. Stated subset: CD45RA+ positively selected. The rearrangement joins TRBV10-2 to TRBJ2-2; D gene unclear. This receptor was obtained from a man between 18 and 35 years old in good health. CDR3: CASSSGSGELFF. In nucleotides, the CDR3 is TGCGCCAGCAGTTCCGGCAGCGGGGAGCTGTTTTTT.